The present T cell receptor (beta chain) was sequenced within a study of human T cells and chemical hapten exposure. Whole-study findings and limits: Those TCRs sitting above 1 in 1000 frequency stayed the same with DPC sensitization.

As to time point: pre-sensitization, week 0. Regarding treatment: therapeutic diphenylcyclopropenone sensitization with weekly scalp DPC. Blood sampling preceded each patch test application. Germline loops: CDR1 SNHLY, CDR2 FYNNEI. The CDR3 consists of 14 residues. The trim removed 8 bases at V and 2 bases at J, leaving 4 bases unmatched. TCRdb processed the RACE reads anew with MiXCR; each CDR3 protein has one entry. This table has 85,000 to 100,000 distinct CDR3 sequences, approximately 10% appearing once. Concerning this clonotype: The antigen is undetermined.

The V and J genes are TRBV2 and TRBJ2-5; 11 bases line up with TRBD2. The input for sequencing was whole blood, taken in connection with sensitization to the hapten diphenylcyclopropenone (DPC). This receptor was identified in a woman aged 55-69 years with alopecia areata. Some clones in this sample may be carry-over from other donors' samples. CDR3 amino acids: CASGLAGGQETQYF. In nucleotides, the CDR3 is TGTGCCAGCGGATTAGCGGGGGGGCAAGAGACCCAGTACTTC.